Each of the 6 T cell receptor beta chains below was sequenced from the same sample in a study of molecular identifiers for immune sequencing clone quantification. TCRdb processed the PCR reads anew with MiXCR; each CDR3 protein has one entry. The sample yields about 630,000 distinct CDR3 sequences, about 25% seen once. The material sequenced was naive CD8+ T cells from blood, with Jurkat cell RNA spiked in. Subset noted: FACS-sorted CD8+CD4-CCR7+CD45RA+ naive T cells. The receptors were gathered from a human donor in good health. Some libraries in this study had Jurkat cell RNA spiked in.

The chain joins TRBV7-6 to TRBJ2-7; 8 nucleotides agree with TRBD2. Germline V CDR1 and CDR2: SGHVS, FNYEAQ. The CDR3 sequence is 18 residues long. V dropped 1 base and J dropped 1; count of bases not matched to a gene: 12. CDR3 sequence (DNA): TGTGCCAGCAGCTTAGGTGGACCCGGACTAGCTGGATCCTACGAGCAGTACTTC. Translation: CASSLGGPGLAGSYEQYF. Full variable domain (rest looked up from reference TRBV7-6 and TRBJ2-7): GAGVSQSPRYKVTKRGQDVALRCDPISGHVSLYWYRQALGQGPEFLTYFNYEAQQDKSGLPNDRFSAERPEGSISTLTIQRTEQRDSAMYRCASSLGGPGLAGSYEQYFGPGTRLTVT.

The table lists this clonotype with many counts. The chain combines TRBV29-1 with TRBJ2-1; D remains ambiguous. The CDR3 length is 12 residues. Germline CDR1 SQVTM, CDR2 ANQGSEA. Deletions cut 7 bases from V and 10 bases from J, with 17 bases between. DNA for the CDR3: TGCAGCGCCGAAGGACCCCAGGAAGAGCAGTTCTTC. It is translated as CSAEGPQEEQFF.

This chain joins TRBV20-1 and TRBJ2-7; D is perhaps TRBD1 (5 bases). Trimming removed 3 bases from V and 1 base from J, with 10 bases in between. This CDR3 is 13 amino acids long. Germline CDR1 and CDR2: DFQATT and SNEGSKA (reference sequence). In DNA, the CDR3 is TGCAGTGCTAGGGCAGGGTGGTCCTACGAGCAGTACTTC. This translates into CSARAGWSYEQYF.

This clonotype was seen ten or more times. The chain carries TRBV7-2 and TRBJ2-3; a possible D gene is TRBD1 (5 bases). The CDR3 spans 21 residues. Germline V gene lookup returns CDR1 SGHTA and CDR2 FQGNSA. Trimming stripped 4 bases from V and 0 bases from J, with 29 bases between. CDR3 sequence: CASSSRPARATRYSSTDTQYF. DNA for the CDR3: TGTGCCAGCAGCTCCCGCCCTGCCAGGGCGACGAGATACTCTAGCACAGATACGCAGTATTTT. Supplemented by reference TRBV7-2 and TRBJ2-3, the full variable domain reads GAGVSQSPSNKVTEKGKDVELRCDPISGHTALYWYRQSLGQGLEFLIYFQGNSAPDKSGLPSDRFSAERTGGSVSTLTIQRTQQEDSAVYLCASSSRPARATRYSSTDTQYFGPGTRLTVL.

As concerns this clonotype: Mismatch with germline at one junction end may stem from a read error. V is TRBV6-5 and J is TRBJ2-5; unclear D gene. There are 16 residues in the CDR3. The germline V gene has CDR1 MNHEY and CDR2 SVGAGI. The CDR3 DNA reads TGTGCCAGCAGTACCCACCTAGTAGGTCCCACCAATAAGCAATTCTTC. Translated, it gives CASSTHLVGPTNKQFF.

This rearrangement joins TRBV30 to TRBJ2-1; 9 bases are shared with TRBD2. The CDR3 length is 16 residues. After removal of 0 bases from V and 4 bases from J, the junction contained 7 bases not matched to a gene. In germline, CDR1 is GTSNPN, CDR2 SVGIG (reference sequence). The CDR3 region is CAWSVGLARAYNEQFF. The CDR3 DNA reads TGTGCCTGGAGTGTTGGACTAGCGAGAGCATACAATGAGCAGTTCTTC.